This T cell receptor beta chain comes out of a study of lymphopenia after photon versus proton radiotherapy. The assay was immunoSEQ multiplex PCR, and TCRdb's table has in-frame clones only and misses some. Of about 19,000 clones in the sample, just over 90% were seen once. CDR3 size: 12 residues. Deletions cut 4 bases from V and 7 bases from J, with 7 bases between. Germline lookup yields CDR1 MNHNY and CDR2 SVGAGI (reference sequence). The gene calls are TRBV6-6 and TRBJ2-2; unclear D gene. The sequenced sample was peripheral blood, obtained from a patient treated with photon-based radiotherapy. This clonotype originated in a man between 60 and 70 years old with pancreatic cancer. CDR3 coding DNA: TGTGCCAGCAGTTCCTATGTCGGGGAGCTGTTTTTT. It encodes CASSSYVGELFF.